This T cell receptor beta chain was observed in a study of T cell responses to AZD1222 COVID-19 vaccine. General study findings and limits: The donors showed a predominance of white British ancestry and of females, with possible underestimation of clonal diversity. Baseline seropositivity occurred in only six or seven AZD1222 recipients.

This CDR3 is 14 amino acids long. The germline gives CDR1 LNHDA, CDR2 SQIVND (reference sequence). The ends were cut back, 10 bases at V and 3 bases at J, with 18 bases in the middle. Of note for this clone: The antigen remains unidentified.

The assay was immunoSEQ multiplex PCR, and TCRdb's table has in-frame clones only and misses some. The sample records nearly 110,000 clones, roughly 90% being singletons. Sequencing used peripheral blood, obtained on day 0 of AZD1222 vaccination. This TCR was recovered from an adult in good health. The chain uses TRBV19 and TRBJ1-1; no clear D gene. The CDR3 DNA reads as TGTGCCACAGAAACCCGAGGGTTGGACACTGAAGCTTTCTTT. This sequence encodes CATETRGLDTEAFF.